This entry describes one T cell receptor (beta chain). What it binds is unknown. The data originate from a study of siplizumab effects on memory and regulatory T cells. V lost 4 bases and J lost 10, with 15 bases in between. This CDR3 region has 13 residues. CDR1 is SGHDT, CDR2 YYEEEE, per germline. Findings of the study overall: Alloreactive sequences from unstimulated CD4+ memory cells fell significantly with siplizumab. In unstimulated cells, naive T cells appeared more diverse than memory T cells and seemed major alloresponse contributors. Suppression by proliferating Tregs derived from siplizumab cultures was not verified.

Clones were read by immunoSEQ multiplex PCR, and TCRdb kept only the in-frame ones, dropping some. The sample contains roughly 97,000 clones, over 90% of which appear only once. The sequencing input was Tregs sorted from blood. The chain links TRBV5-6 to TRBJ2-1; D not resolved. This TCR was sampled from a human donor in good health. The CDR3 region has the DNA TGTGCCAGCAGCCTAGGGTTTGTAGGAGAGCAGTTCTTC. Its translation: CASSLGFVGEQFF.